What follows describes a single T cell receptor beta chain. What it recognizes is unknown. This CDR3 is built from 13 residues. The data were obtained in a study of T cells expressing NK-cell markers. The wider study: The authors derived TCR beta repertoires from sorted CD3+CD56+NKG2C+, CD3+CD56+NKG2C- and CD3+CD56-NKG2C+ T cells. Findings and caveats of the study: Dominant NKG2C+ clonotypes made up about 1.0-7.0% of CD8+ T cells in six donors.

TCRdb reprocessed the 5' RACE reads and stores each CDR3 protein as one record, lacking DNA. The specimen's table records roughly 390,000 distinct CDR3 sequences. Sequencing was done on a sample of blood T cells: a sorted CD56 or NKG2C T cell subset, CD4+ or CD8+ T cells, or bulk PBMC T cells (not recorded which). The V call is TRBV12-3 or TRBV12-4, the J call TRBJ1-3; TCRdb's assignment of TRBD1 cannot be checked, as there is no DNA. The receptor comes from a woman aged 50 to 60 in good health. This CDR3 reads CASRLQGPNTIYF.